The clone carrying this TCR beta chain was picked up many times. Its antigen is unidentified. TCRdb independently ran MiXCR on the RACE reads; one entry per CDR3 protein. The profile shows some 110,000 distinct CDR3 sequences, 12% of them singletons. Time point: patch test 1, 2 weeks after DPC sensitization. Treatment here: therapeutic diphenylcyclopropenone sensitization with weekly scalp DPC. This record comes from a study of human T cells and chemical hapten exposure. Study summary: Per-sample TCR yield variation was attributed mainly to small pooled library volume differences. Findings and limits, study-wide: Clustering by CDR3 similarity yielded significantly more large clusters from expanded TCRs than controls.

Germline V gene data show CDR1 as LGHNA and CDR2 as YSLEER. V gave up 0 bases and J gave up 5 bases, with 11 bases separating them. The CDR3 loop spans 15 amino acids. Sequencing used whole blood, obtained in connection with sensitization to the hapten diphenylcyclopropenone (DPC). This chain uses TRBV4-3 with TRBJ2-1; the D gene is possibly TRBD2 (5 bases). The sequence came from a woman in her forties or fifties with alopecia areata. Some clones in this sample may be carry-over from other donors' samples. The CDR3 sequence is CASSQDRTYNNEQFF. The CDR3 nucleotides read TGCGCCAGCAGCCAAGATAGGACTTACAACAATGAGCAGTTCTTC.